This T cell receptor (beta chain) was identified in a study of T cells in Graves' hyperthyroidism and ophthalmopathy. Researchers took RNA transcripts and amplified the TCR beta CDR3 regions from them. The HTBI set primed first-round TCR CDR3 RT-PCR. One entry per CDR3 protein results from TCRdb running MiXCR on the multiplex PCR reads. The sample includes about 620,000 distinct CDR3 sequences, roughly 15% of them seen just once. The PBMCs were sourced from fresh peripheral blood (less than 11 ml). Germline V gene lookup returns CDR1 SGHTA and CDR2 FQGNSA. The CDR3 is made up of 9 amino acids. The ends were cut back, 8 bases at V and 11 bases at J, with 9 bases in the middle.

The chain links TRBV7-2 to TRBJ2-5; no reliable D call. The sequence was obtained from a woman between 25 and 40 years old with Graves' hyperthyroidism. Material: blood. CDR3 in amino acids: CASGANQYF. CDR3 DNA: TGTGCCAGCGGAGCCAATCAGTACTTC.